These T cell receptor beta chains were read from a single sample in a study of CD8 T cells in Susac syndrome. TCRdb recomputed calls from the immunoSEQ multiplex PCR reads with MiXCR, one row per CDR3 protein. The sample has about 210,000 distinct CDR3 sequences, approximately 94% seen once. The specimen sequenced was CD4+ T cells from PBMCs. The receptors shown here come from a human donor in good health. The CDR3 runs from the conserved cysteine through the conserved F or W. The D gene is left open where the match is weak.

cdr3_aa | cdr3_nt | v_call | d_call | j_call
CASSHTWDQPQHF | TGCGCCAGCAGCCACACCTGGGATCAGCCCCAGCATTTT | TRBV4-1 | - | TRBJ1-5
CASRDPLTGNQPQHF | TGTGCCAGCAGGGACCCCCTGACAGGGAATCAGCCCCAGCATTTT | TRBV6-2/TRBV6-3 | TRBD1 | TRBJ1-5
CATSEGGRYGYTF | TGTGCCACCAGTGAGGGCGGGAGGTATGGCTACACCTTC | TRBV24-1 | - | TRBJ1-2
CASSQGRLNQPQHF | TGTGCCAGCAGTCAGGGGCGCCTCAATCAGCCCCAGCATTTT | TRBV2 | - | TRBJ1-5
CSASMALANTGELFF | TGCAGTGCTAGTATGGCGCTCGCGAACACCGGGGAGCTGTTTTTT | TRBV20-1 | - | TRBJ2-2
CASSIRHRGPGELFF | TGTGCCAGCAGCATAAGACATCGCGGGCCCGGGGAGCTGTTTTTT | TRBV14 | - | TRBJ2-2
CASSLGGSGLGDTEAFF | TGCGCCAGCAGCTTGGGGGGTAGCGGGCTAGGGGACACTGAAGCTTTCTTT | TRBV5-1 | - | TRBJ1-1
CASSLGNRGGGANVLTF | TGTGCCAGCAGTTTAGGGAATCGGGGAGGTGGGGCCAACGTCCTGACTTTC | TRBV12-3/TRBV12-4 | - | TRBJ2-6
CASSSRTGDNTIYF | TGTGCCAGCAGCTCCCGGACAGGAGACAACACCATATATTTT | TRBV7-2 | TRBD1 | TRBJ1-3
CASSLDPAAHNEQFF | TGCGCCAGCAGCTTGGACCCAGCCGCTCACAATGAGCAGTTCTTC | TRBV5-1 | - | TRBJ2-1